A selection of T cell receptor beta chains follows, all from one sample in a study of cytomegalovirus exposure and HLA in healthy donors. The repertoire was sequenced with immunoSEQ multiplex PCR; TCRdb's copy has only in-frame clones and lacks some. Altogether tens of thousands of clones are present, under 80% being singletons, with the ten largest covering approximately 14%. Sequencing input: PBMCs. These receptors were collected from a male donor in good health and CMV-seropositive. CDR3s include the opening cysteine and the closing phenylalanine or tryptophan. A D gene is named only where the DNA matches it firmly. Not every row has a clone size; where given, it reads once, few, many or a size class.

V	D	J	size	DNA	CDR3
TRBV4-2	TRBD2	TRBJ2-1	few	TGTGCCAGCAGCCAAGGGGAGCTGACTAGCGGAGAGCAGTTCTTC	CASSQGELTSGEQFF
TRBV19	NA	TRBJ1-2	NA	TGTGCCAGTAGTATTCCGGGGGACTATGGCTACACCTTC	CASSIPGDYGYTF
TRBV7-2	NA	TRBJ2-3	once	TGTGCCAGCAGCGTCCTTAGCACAGATACGCAGTATTTT	CASSVLSTDTQYF
TRBV30	NA	TRBJ1-5	NA	TGTGCCTGGATGGCAGGGGACAATCAGCCCCAGCATTTT	CAWMAGDNQPQHF
TRBV10-3	TRBD1	TRBJ2-1	few	TGTGCCATCAGTGACGTAACCGGGACAGGGGATAACAATGAGCAGTTCTTC	CAISDVTGTGDNNEQFF
TRBV30	NA	TRBJ1-2	few	TGTGCCTGGAGGAGGGATAGACCCTATGGCTACACCTTC	CAWRRDRPYGYTF
TRBV5-4	NA	TRBJ1-6	once	TGTGCCAGCAGCTTCGGGTGGTCACCCCTCCACTTT	CASSFGWSPLHF
TRBV7-2	NA	TRBJ2-5	NA	TGTGCCAGCAGCTTACTCGGGGGAAGAGAGACCCAGTACTTC	CASSLLGGRETQYF
TRBV7-2	NA	TRBJ1-2	NA	TGTGCCAGCAGCTTTAGTTCCTATGGCTACACCTTC	CASSFSSYGYTF
TRBV6-1	NA	TRBJ2-2	NA	TGTGCCAGCAGGTTAAGACAGTTTAGTACCGGGGAGCTGTTTTTT	CASRLRQFSTGELFF
TRBV14	TRBD2	TRBJ2-1	NA	TGTGCCAGCAGCCAGGCAGCGGGACTTCGAAACAATGAGCAGTTCTTC	CASSQAAGLRNNEQFF
TRBV5-1	TRBD1	TRBJ2-3	NA	TGCGCCAGCAGCTTGGGAGGGGACAGAAGCACAGATACGCAGTATTTT	CASSLGGDRSTDTQYF
TRBV6-5	NA	TRBJ1-1	NA	TGTGCCAGCAGTCTAGGAACTGAAGCTTTCTTT	CASSLGTEAFF
TRBV7-9	TRBD1	TRBJ1-1	NA	TGTGCCAGCAGCTTAGGGGACAGGGAGACTGAAGCTTTCTTT	CASSLGDRETEAFF
TRBV6-6	TRBD1	TRBJ2-2	NA	TGTGCCAGCAGCCAGGGACAGGGAGGAGGCGGGGAGCTGTTTTTT	CASSQGQGGGGELFF
TRBV27	NA	TRBJ1-6	NA	TGTGCCAGCAGTTTTCGCCAGAATAATAATCCCCTCCACTTT	CASSFRQNNNPLHF
TRBV6-1	NA	TRBJ1-4	NA	TGTGCCAGCAGTGAATGGGGCGGTCGAGGATCGAATGAAAAACTGTTTTTT	CASSEWGGRGSNEKLFF
TRBV7-2	NA	TRBJ2-1	once	TGTGCCAGCAGCTTGACAGCGTACAATGAGCAGTTCTTC	CASSLTAYNEQFF
TRBV7-9	TRBD2	TRBJ2-5	few	TGTGCCAGCAGCTTAACGAGACTAGCGCTTCAAGAGACCCAGTACTTC	CASSLTRLALQETQYF
TRBV29-1	TRBD1	TRBJ2-7	few	TGCAGCGTTGAAAGGTCGGGACAGGGCTCCTACGAGCAGTACTTC	CSVERSGQGSYEQYF
TRBV18	TRBD1	TRBJ1-2	few	TGTGCCAGCTCACCAACAGCCAGGGGGTTCTATGGCTACACCTTC	CASSPTARGFYGYTF
TRBV7-9	NA	TRBJ1-1	NA	TGTTCCAGCAGCTTCCGAGAGAATACAGCTTTCTTT	CSSSFRENTAFF
TRBV6-5	TRBD1	TRBJ1-6	NA	TGTGCCAGCAGTATAACCGGGACAGTTAATTCACCCCTCCACTTT	CASSITGTVNSPLHF
TRBV11-2	NA	TRBJ2-2	NA	TGTGCCAGCAGCTTAGGCAGCACCGGGGAGCTGTTTTTT	CASSLGSTGELFF
TRBV4-1	NA	TRBJ2-7	NA	TGCGCCAGCAGCCAAGGTAGACACTACGAGCAGTACTTC	CASSQGRHYEQYF
TRBV5-1	TRBD1	TRBJ1-1	NA	TGCGCCAGCAGCACGGGACAGGGTTTCACTGAAGCTTTCTTT	CASSTGQGFTEAFF
TRBV30	NA	TRBJ2-7	few	TGTGCCTGGAGTGTAAGGGGAACCCGCGAGCAGTACTTC	CAWSVRGTREQYF
TRBV13	NA	TRBJ2-2	NA	TGTGCCAGCAGCTTGGCGGGGAACACCGGGGAGCTGTTTTTT	CASSLAGNTGELFF
TRBV7-3	NA	TRBJ2-2	NA	TGTGCCAGCAGCTCTCGCACCGGGGAGCTGTTTTTT	CASSSRTGELFF
TRBV9	TRBD2	TRBJ2-3	few	TGTGCCAGCAGCGCCCAGACTAGCGGGGGTACGCAGTATTTT	CASSAQTSGGTQYF
TRBV19	NA	TRBJ1-2	NA	TGTGCCAGTAGTACCGGACGGGGGGTTGGTGGCTACACCTTC	CASSTGRGVGGYTF
TRBV2	NA	TRBJ2-7	few	TGTGCCAGCAGTGAAGGCAGGGGCCCCTACGAGCAGTACTTC	CASSEGRGPYEQYF
TRBV18	NA	TRBJ2-2	NA	TGTGCCAGCTCACCCCCCGGGACAAGGAACACCGGGGAGCTGTTTTTT	CASSPPGTRNTGELFF
TRBV7-2	TRBD1	TRBJ2-1	NA	TGTGCCAGCAGCCCAACCCTTGCCTCCGGGACAGGAGCTCTCAATGAGCAGTTCTTC	CASSPTLASGTGALNEQFF
TRBV12-5	NA	TRBJ2-7	NA	TGTGCTAGTGGTTCGGGGGACTTCGGTTTATCGGTGCAGTACTTC	CASGSGDFGLSVQYF
TRBV11-2	NA	TRBJ1-1	NA	TGTGCCAGCAGCTTAGGACAGACGGAAATGAACACTGAAGCTTTCTTT	CASSLGQTEMNTEAFF
TRBV27	NA	TRBJ2-7	few	TGTGCCAGCGCCAGTAGCGGTCAAGACGTCTACGAGCAGTACTTC	CASASSGQDVYEQYF
TRBV19	NA	TRBJ1-1	few	TGTGCCAGTAGTAACTACATGAACACTGAAGCTTTCTTT	CASSNYMNTEAFF
TRBV25-1	TRBD1	TRBJ2-7	NA	TGTGCCAGCAGTGAAGACAGGGGACAAATTTACGAGCAGTACTTC	CASSEDRGQIYEQYF
TRBV18	NA	TRBJ1-1	NA	TGTGCCAGCTCACCACAGGACAGTGGAGCTTTCTTT	CASSPQDSGAFF
TRBV9	NA	TRBJ1-6	few	TGTGCCAGCAGCGGGGGGGTCAATAATTCACCCCTCCACTTT	CASSGGVNNSPLHF
TRBV11-3	NA	TRBJ2-7	once	TGTGCCAGCAGCTTACGGGTAGACGCCGAGCAGTACTTC	CASSLRVDAEQYF
TRBV2	TRBD1	TRBJ1-5	NA	TGTGCCAGTCGAACAGGGGAGATGAGCAATCAGCCCCAGCATTTT	CASRTGEMSNQPQHF
TRBV5-4	NA	TRBJ2-5	NA	TGTGCCAGCAGCTTGGAGTACAGGGAAGAGACCCAGTACTTC	CASSLEYREETQYF
TRBV6-1	TRBD1	TRBJ2-3	NA	TGTGCCAGCAGTGAATATGTGACAGGGAGCACAGATACGCAGTATTTT	CASSEYVTGSTDTQYF
TRBV5-1	TRBD1	TRBJ2-2	once	TGCGCCAGCAGCTCAACAGGGGGAGTCGGGGAGCTGTTTTTT	CASSSTGGVGELFF
TRBV19	TRBD2	TRBJ2-3	NA	TGTGCCAGTAGTATGGGACTAGCCGATACGCAGTATTTT	CASSMGLADTQYF
TRBV4-3	TRBD1	TRBJ1-6	few	TGCGCCAGCAGCCAAGATTACCGGGGACAGCCTGCTTCACCCCTCCACTTT	CASSQDYRGQPASPLHF
TRBV11-2	TRBD1	TRBJ2-7	NA	TGTGCCAGCAGCTTAGGAGACAGGGTTGACGAGCAGTACTTC	CASSLGDRVDEQYF
TRBV5-4	TRBD1	TRBJ2-7	NA	TGTGCCAGCAGCTACGGGACAGGGGGCCATGAGCAGTACTTC	CASSYGTGGHEQYF
TRBV28	TRBD1	TRBJ1-2	few	TGTGCCAGCAGTCCTGGACAGGGGGCGGATGGCTACACCTTC	CASSPGQGADGYTF
TRBV5-8	NA	TRBJ2-1	NA	TGTGCCAGCAGGGGGAGCAATGAGCAGTTCTTC	CASRGSNEQFF
TRBV4-3	TRBD1	TRBJ1-5	NA	TGCGCCAGCAGCCAAACTCCTACCGGGACAGGGGGCGGCAATCAGCCCCAGCATTTT	CASSQTPTGTGGGNQPQHF
TRBV6-1	NA	TRBJ1-5	few	TGTGCCAGCAGTGCCATGTCCGGTCAGCCCCAGCATTTT	CASSAMSGQPQHF
TRBV11-2	TRBD1	TRBJ2-5	few	TGTGCCAGCAGCCAGAGGACAGGGGGAGAGACCCAGTACTTC	CASSQRTGGETQYF
TRBV6-5	TRBD2	TRBJ2-7	once	TGTGCCAGCAGTCTTCGGACTAGCGGGTTTTACGAGCAGTACTTC	CASSLRTSGFYEQYF
TRBV29-1	NA	TRBJ2-5	once	TGCAGCGTGCGAACAGGGAAAGAGACCCAGTACTTC	CSVRTGKETQYF